A single sample gave rise to the 8 T cell receptor beta chains below, sequenced in a study of radiation and T cells in renal cell carcinoma. Time point of the sample: blood 4 weeks post-SBRT, at nephrectomy. Treatment indicated: 15 Gy SBRT to primary tumor, nephrectomy 4 weeks later. Clones were read by immunoSEQ multiplex PCR, and TCRdb kept only the in-frame ones, dropping some. The data show approximately 90,000 clones, around four fifths seen once. The material was blood, obtained from a patient whose treatment included radiotherapy and nephrectomy. These receptors were collected from a man between 45 and 60 years old with renal cell carcinoma.

CDR3: CAWSRWGGQGAVEQYF. The CDR3 nucleotides are TGTGCCTGGAGTAGGTGGGGTGGGCAGGGGGCAGTCGAGCAGTACTTC. This chain joins TRBV30 and TRBJ2-7, with 8 nucleotides matching TRBD1. The CDR3 sequence is 16 residues long. Germline CDR1 and CDR2: GTSNPN and SVGIG (reference sequence). V lost 2 bases to trimming and J lost 6 bases; unmatched junction nucleotides: 15.

The rearrangement links TRBV5-1 to TRBJ2-1; 13 bases are shared with TRBD2. V lost 4 bases to trimming and J lost 7 bases; unmatched junction nucleotides: 5. The length of the CDR3 is 15 residues. Germline assignment: CDR1 SGHRS and CDR2 YFSETQ. The CDR3 sequence: CASSQTSGGINEQFF. CDR3 DNA sequence: TGCGCCAGCAGCCAGACTAGCGGGGGGATAAATGAGCAGTTCTTC.

This chain links TRBV19 with TRBJ2-1; D is unclear. The V gene lost 5 bases and the J gene lost 16 bases, with 21 bases spanning the gap. The CDR3 extends over 13 amino acids. Germline assignment: CDR1 LNHDA and CDR2 SQIVND (reference sequence). The CDR3 DNA reads TGTGCCAGTAGTCTAAGCAGTTCATCTTTGAGATTCTTC. As protein: CASSLSSSSLRFF. Using reference TRBV19 and TRBJ2-1 for the parts outside the CDR3, the full variable domain is DGGITQSPKYLFRKEGQNVTLSCEQNLNHDAMYWYRQDPGQGLRLIYYSQIVNDFQKGDIAEGYSVSREKKESFPLTVTSAQKNPTAFYLCASSLSSSSLRFFGPGTRLTVL.

The chain combines TRBV5-1 with TRBJ2-5, with D possibly being TRBD2 (6 bases). The CDR3 has 15 amino acids. V lost 1 base and J 4 bases, leaving 14 bases between the germline ends. In germline, CDR1 is SGHRS, CDR2 YFSETQ. CDR3 residues: CASSLLGREAETQYF. The CDR3 DNA is TGCGCCAGCAGCTTGTTGGGCAGGGAGGCAGAGACCCAGTACTTC.

The chain combines TRBV10-2 with TRBJ1-3, with unresolved D. Trimming took off 3 bases at V and 8 bases at J, with 8 bases between the two ends. The CDR3 is made up of 12 amino acids. The germline CDR1 and CDR2 sequences are WSHSY and SAAADI. The DNA for the CDR3 is TGCGCCAGCAGTGACGGTAGGGACACCATATATTTT. Its protein is CASSDGRDTIYF.

In this sample, this clone turned up a few times. V is TRBV29-1 and J is TRBJ1-1; TRBD1 aligns across 8 bases. CDR1 and CDR2 (germline): SQVTM, ANQGSEA. Trimming took 6 bases from V and 1 from J; bases not matched to a gene: 1. The CDR3 contains 12 residues. CDR3 DNA: TGCAGCGTGGACAGGGAGAACACTGAAGCTTTCTTT. Its protein is CSVDRENTEAFF.

Written as DNA, the CDR3 is TGTGCCAGCAGCTTATCGCTGAAGCTATATAGCAATCAGCCCCAGCATTTT. It is translated as CASSLSLKLYSNQPQHF. The J gene is TRBJ1-5, the V gene TRBV5-5; no reliable D call. CDR3 size: 17 residues. CDR1 and CDR2 from the germline V gene are SGHKS and YYEKEE (reference sequence). Trimming took 2 bases from V and 0 from J, leaving 15 bases between them.

This clone was recorded once. This chain links TRBV6-5 with TRBJ2-2; 10 nucleotides line up with TRBD2. Trimming took 4 bases from V and 1 from J; bases not matched to a gene: 3. The CDR3 is 16 amino acids. The germline V gene encodes CDR1 MNHEY and CDR2 SVGAGI. The CDR3 nucleotides read TGTGCCAGCAGTTTTCGGACTAGCGGGAACACCGGGGAGCTGTTTTTT. Translating it yields CASSFRTSGNTGELFF.